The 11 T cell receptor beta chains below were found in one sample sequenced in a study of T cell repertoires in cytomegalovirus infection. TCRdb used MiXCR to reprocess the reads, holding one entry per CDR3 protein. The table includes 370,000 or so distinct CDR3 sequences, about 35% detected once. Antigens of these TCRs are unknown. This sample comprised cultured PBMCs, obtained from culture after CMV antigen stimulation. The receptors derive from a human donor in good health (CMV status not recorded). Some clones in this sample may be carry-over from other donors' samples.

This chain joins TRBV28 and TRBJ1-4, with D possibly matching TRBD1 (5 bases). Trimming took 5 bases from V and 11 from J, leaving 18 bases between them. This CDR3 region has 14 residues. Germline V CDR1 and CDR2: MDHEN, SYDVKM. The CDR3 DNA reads TGTGCCAGCAGTCCCCCCGGGGCTCCATCGAAACTGTTTTTT. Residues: CASSPPGAPSKLFF.

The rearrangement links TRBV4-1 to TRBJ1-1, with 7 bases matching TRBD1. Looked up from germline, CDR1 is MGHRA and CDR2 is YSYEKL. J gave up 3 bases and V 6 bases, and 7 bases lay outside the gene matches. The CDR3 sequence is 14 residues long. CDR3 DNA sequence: TGCGCCAGCAGACGGGAGGGGGCGGACACTGAAGCTTTCTTT. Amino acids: CASRREGADTEAFF.

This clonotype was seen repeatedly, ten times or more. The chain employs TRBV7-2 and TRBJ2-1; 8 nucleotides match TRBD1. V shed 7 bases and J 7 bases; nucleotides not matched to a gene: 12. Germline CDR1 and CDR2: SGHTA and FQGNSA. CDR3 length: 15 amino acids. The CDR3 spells CASTPGTGGVNEQFF. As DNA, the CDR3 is TGTGCCAGCACCCCCGGGACAGGCGGGGTTAATGAGCAGTTCTTC.

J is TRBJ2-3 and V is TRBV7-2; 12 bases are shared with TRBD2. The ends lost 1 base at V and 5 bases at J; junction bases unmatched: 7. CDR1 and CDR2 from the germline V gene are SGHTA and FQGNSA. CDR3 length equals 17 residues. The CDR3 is CASSLVLAGGLGDTQYF. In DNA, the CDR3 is TGTGCCAGCAGCTTAGTTCTAGCGGGAGGGCTTGGAGATACGCAGTATTTT.

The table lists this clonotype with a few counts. The CDR3 sequence is CASGLGSGQPQHF. CDR3 coding DNA: TGTGCTAGTGGGCTGGGGTCGGGACAGCCCCAGCATTTT. This sequence joins TRBV12-5 and TRBJ1-5; D is unclear. This CDR3 has 13 residues. V shed 6 bases and J shed 7 bases, with 13 bases lying between them. Germline-derived CDR1 and CDR2 are LGHNT and FRNRAP.

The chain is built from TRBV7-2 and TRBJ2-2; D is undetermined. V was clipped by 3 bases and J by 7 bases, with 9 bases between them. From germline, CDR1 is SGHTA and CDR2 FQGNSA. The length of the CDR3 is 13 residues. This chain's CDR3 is CASSLQLVGELFF. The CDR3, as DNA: TGTGCCAGCAGCTTGCAACTGGTCGGGGAGCTGTTTTTT.

Written as DNA, the CDR3 is TGTGCCAGCAGCTTTGGGGGCAACCTAGCGGGAGGGGACGAGCAGTACGTC. Translation gives CASSFGGNLAGGDEQYV. The chain links TRBV11-3 to TRBJ2-7; TRBD2 agrees at 12 bases. The length of the CDR3 is 17 residues. Germline-derived CDR1 and CDR2 are SGHNT and YENEEA. Unmatched junction bases numbered 11, after V lost 3 bases and J lost 5 bases.

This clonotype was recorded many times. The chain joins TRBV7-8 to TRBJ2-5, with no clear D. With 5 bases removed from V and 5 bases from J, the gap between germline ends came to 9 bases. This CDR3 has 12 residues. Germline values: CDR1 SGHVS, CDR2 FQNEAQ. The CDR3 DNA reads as TGTGCCAGCAGCCCGGTTAGCGAGACCCAGTACTTC. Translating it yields CASSPVSETQYF.

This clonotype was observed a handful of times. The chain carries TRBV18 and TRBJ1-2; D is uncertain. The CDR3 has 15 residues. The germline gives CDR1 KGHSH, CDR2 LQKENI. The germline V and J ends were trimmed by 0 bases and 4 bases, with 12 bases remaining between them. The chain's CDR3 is CASSPPPAKGYGYTF. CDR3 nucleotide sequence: TGTGCCAGCTCACCACCTCCTGCGAAGGGCTATGGCTACACCTTC.

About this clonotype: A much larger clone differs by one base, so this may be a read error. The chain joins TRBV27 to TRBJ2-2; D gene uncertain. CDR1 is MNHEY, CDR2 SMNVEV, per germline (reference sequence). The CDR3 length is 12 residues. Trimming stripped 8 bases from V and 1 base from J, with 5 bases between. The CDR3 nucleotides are TGTGCCAGCCGCTTGAACACCGGGGAGCTGTTTTTT. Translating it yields CASRLNTGELFF.

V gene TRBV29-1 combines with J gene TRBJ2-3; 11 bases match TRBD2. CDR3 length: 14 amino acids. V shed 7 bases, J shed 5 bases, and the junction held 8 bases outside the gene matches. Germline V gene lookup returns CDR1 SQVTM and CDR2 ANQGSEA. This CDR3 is CSATGTSGVDTQYF. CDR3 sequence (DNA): TGCAGCGCCACCGGGACTAGCGGTGTAGATACGCAGTATTTT.